These T cell receptor beta chains were read from a single sample in a study of shared clonotypes between healthy human individuals. The data were produced by immunoSEQ multiplex PCR, yet TCRdb's version contains in-frame clones alone and is incomplete. The profile shows some 1.1 million clones, around 77% of them singletons. Material for sequencing was memory CD4+ T cells from PBMCs. These receptors originate from a man younger than 30 in good health. Some clones in this sample may be carry-over from other donors' samples. CDR3s include the opening cysteine and the closing phenylalanine or tryptophan. D genes are given only for firm matches. Clone size, where shown, is once, few, many, or a class for clones that have expanded.

CDR3 DNA: TGTGCCAGCAGCTTAGGGACTAGCTACTACGAGCAGTACTTC; CDR3 protein: CASSLGTSYYEQYF; J gene: TRBJ2-7; clone size: -; V gene: TRBV7-2; D gene: TRBD2
CDR3 DNA: TGTGCCAGCAGTAAACCGGGGACAGGGGGACGCGAGCAGTACTTC; CDR3 protein: CASSKPGTGGREQYF; J gene: TRBJ2-7; clone size: few; V gene: TRBV6-1; D gene: TRBD1
CDR3 DNA: TGCGCCAGCCATGACAGCTCCTATGGCTACACCTTC; CDR3 protein: CASHDSSYGYTF; J gene: TRBJ1-2; clone size: -; V gene: TRBV5-1; D gene: -
CDR3 DNA: TGTGCCAGCAGCTTAGACAGTTCCAGCACAGATACGCAGTATTTT; CDR3 protein: CASSLDSSSTDTQYF; J gene: TRBJ2-3; clone size: -; V gene: TRBV7-2; D gene: -
CDR3 DNA: TGTGCCAGCAGAACGACAGGTTACTACGAGCAGTACTTC; CDR3 protein: CASRTTGYYEQYF; J gene: TRBJ2-7; clone size: -; V gene: TRBV6-5; D gene: -
CDR3 DNA: TGTGCCAGCAGCCTCGGGGGGCTCACAGATACGCAGTATTTT; CDR3 protein: CASSLGGLTDTQYF; J gene: TRBJ2-3; clone size: -; V gene: TRBV28; D gene: -
CDR3 DNA: TGTGCCAGCAGGAACGACAGGGCGTATAGCAATCAGCCCCAGCATTTT; CDR3 protein: CASRNDRAYSNQPQHF; J gene: TRBJ1-5; clone size: -; V gene: TRBV28; D gene: TRBD1
CDR3 DNA: TGTGCCATCAGTGAACAGGTCGGGGGGACGAACACTGAAGCTTTCTTT; CDR3 protein: CAISEQVGGTNTEAFF; J gene: TRBJ1-1; clone size: -; V gene: TRBV10-3; D gene: -
CDR3 DNA: TGTGCCAGTAGAGCGGGAGGGCCGCACGAGCAGTACTTC; CDR3 protein: CASRAGGPHEQYF; J gene: TRBJ2-7; clone size: -; V gene: TRBV28; D gene: TRBD2
CDR3 DNA: TGTGCCAGTAGTATACAGGGTTGGAACACCGGGGAGCTGTTTTTT; CDR3 protein: CASSIQGWNTGELFF; J gene: TRBJ2-2; clone size: -; V gene: TRBV19; D gene: -
CDR3 DNA: TGCGCCAGCAGCAGCCGGGAAACAGAAAAACTGTTTTTT; CDR3 protein: CASSSRETEKLFF; J gene: TRBJ1-4; clone size: once; V gene: TRBV5-1; D gene: -
CDR3 DNA: TGTGCCAGCAGCGGGGATAGCAATCAGCCCCAGCATTTT; CDR3 protein: CASSGDSNQPQHF; J gene: TRBJ1-5; clone size: -; V gene: TRBV2; D gene: -
CDR3 DNA: TGTGCCAGCAGGCGAACTAGCGGGAGTTACATTCAGTACTTC; CDR3 protein: CASRRTSGSYIQYF; J gene: TRBJ2-4; clone size: few; V gene: TRBV6-6; D gene: TRBD2
CDR3 DNA: TGCGCCAGCAGCCAAGATGGTCGCCAGGGCCTTGCAACTAATGAAAAACTGTTTTTT; CDR3 protein: CASSQDGRQGLATNEKLFF; J gene: TRBJ1-4; clone size: -; V gene: TRBV4-1; D gene: -
CDR3 DNA: TGTGCCAGCAGTTCACCGGGACAGGGGGAGTACGAGCAGTACTTC; CDR3 protein: CASSSPGQGEYEQYF; J gene: TRBJ2-7; clone size: -; V gene: TRBV28; D gene: TRBD1
CDR3 DNA: TGTGGCGGGAGTATCCACAATGAGCAGTTCTTC; CDR3 protein: CGGSIHNEQFF; J gene: TRBJ2-1; clone size: -; V gene: TRBV2; D gene: TRBD2
CDR3 DNA: TGCGCCAGCAGAGACAGGGGGTCTCAAACGAGCACCGGGGAGCTGTTTTTT; CDR3 protein: CASRDRGSQTSTGELFF; J gene: TRBJ2-2; clone size: -; V gene: TRBV5-1; D gene: TRBD1
CDR3 DNA: TGCGCCAGCAGCTTTTTATCTGGAACCGGGGAGCTGTTTTTT; CDR3 protein: CASSFLSGTGELFF; J gene: TRBJ2-2; clone size: once; V gene: TRBV5-1; D gene: -
CDR3 DNA: TGCGCCAGCAGCCATCCTGCCCGGGCCCCCAATGAGCAGTTCTTC; CDR3 protein: CASSHPARAPNEQFF; J gene: TRBJ2-1; clone size: -; V gene: TRBV4-1; D gene: -
CDR3 DNA: TGTGCCAGCAGCCATGGACAGGCTACTGGAAACACCATATATTTT; CDR3 protein: CASSHGQATGNTIYF; J gene: TRBJ1-3; clone size: -; V gene: TRBV9; D gene: TRBD1